These 17 T cell receptor beta chains share one sample of origin, sequenced in a study of cytomegalovirus exposure and HLA in healthy donors. Clones were read by immunoSEQ multiplex PCR, and TCRdb kept only the in-frame ones, dropping some. The repertoire holds 100,000 to 150,000 clones, with more than 85% as singletons. The material sequenced was PBMCs. These receptors came from a young man in good health and CMV-seropositive.

This clone came up a few times. The chain employs TRBV5-5 and TRBJ1-2, with no clear D. Germline V CDR1 and CDR2: SGHKS, YYEKEE (reference sequence). The length of the CDR3 is 15 residues. Trimming stripped 2 bases from V and 9 bases from J, with 20 bases between. CDR3 loop: CASSFDGVSFISYTF. The DNA for the CDR3 is TGTGCCAGCAGCTTCGACGGGGTGTCCTTTATTAGCTACACCTTC.

The rearrangement joins TRBV15 to TRBJ2-7; weak D call: TRBD1 (5 bases). Germline CDR1 is LNHNV and CDR2 is YYDKDF (reference sequence). The CDR3 covers 14 residues. V gave up 0 bases and J gave up 7 bases, with 13 bases separating them. The CDR3: CATSRDQGLGEQYF. The CDR3 region has the DNA TGTGCCACCAGCAGAGATCAGGGCCTTGGGGAGCAGTACTTC.

This clone was seen repeatedly, ten times or more. The V gene is TRBV12-5, the J gene TRBJ1-2; D is unclear. This CDR3 is built from 12 residues. CDR1 and CDR2 (germline): LGHNT, FRNRAP. With 1 base removed from V and 8 bases from J, the gap between germline ends came to 8 bases. The CDR3 coding sequence is TGTGCTAGTGGTTTGGCAATTTTGGGCTACACCTTC. Translated, it gives CASGLAILGYTF.

This chain joins TRBV18 and TRBJ2-2; 7 bases match TRBD1. V lost 3 bases, J lost 7 bases, and 5 bases stayed unmatched. Germline loops: CDR1 KGHSH, CDR2 LQKENI. CDR3 size: 14 residues. This chain's CDR3 is CASSPDRVGGELFF. Here the CDR3 DNA reads TGTGCCAGCTCACCCGACAGGGTTGGCGGGGAGCTGTTTTTT.

The genes are TRBV28 and TRBJ2-7, with TRBD2 matching over 10 bases. The V gene end was trimmed by 3 bases and the J gene end by 2 bases; junction bases not matched to a gene: 10. The V gene's germline CDR1 is MDHEN and CDR2 SYDVKM. The CDR3 consists of 17 residues. The CDR3 DNA follows: TGTGCCAGCAGTTTCCCCGGAGCGGGGGGGGATCCCTACGAGCAGTACTTC. Translating it yields CASSFPGAGGDPYEQYF.

V usage is TRBV7-9 and J usage is TRBJ1-2; D gene unclear. Germline lookup yields CDR1 SEHNR and CDR2 FQNEAQ (reference sequence). Between the trimmed V and J ends, which lost 0 bases and 5 bases, there was a span of 7 bases. This CDR3 comprises 13 residues. The CDR3 DNA sequence: TGTGCCAGCAGCTTAGCGCCAGTTTATGGCTACACCTTC. Translation gives CASSLAPVYGYTF.

The chain joins TRBV27 to TRBJ1-5; unclear D gene. The V end lost 6 bases, the J end lost 7 bases, and 19 bases lay between the germline ends. CDR3 length: 15 amino acids. In germline, CDR1 is MNHEY, CDR2 SMNVEV (reference sequence). The CDR3 sequence: CASRRAGAVRQPQHF. The CDR3 DNA reads as TGTGCCAGCAGGAGGGCAGGCGCCGTTAGGCAGCCCCAGCATTTT.

This sequence joins TRBV6-7 and TRBJ1-4; no clear D. TRBV6-7 is marked as an open reading frame, function uncertain. Trimming pared 1 base from V and 7 bases from J, leaving 10 bases between. The CDR3 totals 14 residues. Here the CDR3 reads CASSYCYSGEKLFF. DNA for the CDR3: TGTGCCAGCAGTTACTGCTACAGTGGTGAAAAACTGTTTTTT.

In nucleotides, the CDR3 is TGTGCCAGCAGCCCGACAGGGGGGGCCCGTACTAATGAAAAACTGTTTTTT. Translation gives CASSPTGGARTNEKLFF. The chain couples TRBV7-9 to TRBJ1-4; 9 nucleotides line up with TRBD1. The V gene's germline CDR1 is SEHNR and CDR2 FQNEAQ (reference sequence). The CDR3 is made up of 17 amino acids. Trimming cost V 5 bases and J 2 bases; bases outside gene matches: 9.

The chain combines TRBV27 with TRBJ2-4, with TRBD2 matching 7 bases. Germline loops: CDR1 MNHEY, CDR2 SMNVEV (reference sequence). J gave up 1 base and V 7 bases, and 13 bases lay outside the gene matches. This CDR3 has 17 residues. The CDR3 nucleotides read TGTGCCAGCACTACATCTCTGGGAGGGCCCGCCAAAAACATTCAGTACTTC. This gives the protein CASTTSLGGPAKNIQYF.

V usage is TRBV6-1 and J usage is TRBJ1-1; 8 bases are a match to TRBD1. CDR1 is MNHNS, CDR2 SASEGT, per germline. V was clipped by 3 bases and J by 3 bases; unmatched bases: 12. The CDR3 length is 17 residues. CDR3 in amino acids: CASSDRSGGSLDTEAFF. CDR3 nucleotide sequence: TGTGCCAGCAGTGACCGCTCAGGGGGCTCTCTGGACACTGAAGCTTTCTTT.

CDR3 DNA sequence: TGTGCCAGCAGTCTAGAGAGGGGGCGAAAAGAGACCCAGTACTTC. Its protein product is CASSLERGRKETQYF. The chain joins TRBV2 to TRBJ2-5; the match to TRBD1 covers 7 bases. The trim removed 5 bases at V and 3 bases at J, leaving 9 bases unmatched. The CDR3 totals 15 residues. From germline, CDR1 is SNHLY and CDR2 FYNNEI. Combining the CDR3 with reference TRBV2 and TRBJ2-5 gives the whole variable domain EPEVTQTPSHQVTQMGQEVILRCVPISNHLYFYWYRQILGQKVEFLVSFYNNEISEKSEIFDDQFSVERPDGSNFTLKIRSTKLEDSAMYFCASSLERGRKETQYFGPGTRLLVL.

This sequence joins TRBV5-1 and TRBJ2-3; tentatively, D is TRBD2 (6 bases). The CDR3 loop spans 14 amino acids. Germline assignment: CDR1 SGHRS and CDR2 YFSETQ. The V end was cut by 4 bases, the J end by 5 bases, with 14 bases between. The CDR3 reads CASSIASVEDTQYF. For the CDR3, the DNA is TGCGCCAGCAGCATAGCTAGCGTTGAAGATACGCAGTATTTT.

The CDR3 DNA reads TGTGCCAGCACCTCCGGTGAGGGTTTGAACACTGAAGCTTTCTTT. This encodes CASTSGEGLNTEAFF. This sequence joins TRBV7-8 and TRBJ1-1; no definite D call. CDR1 and CDR2 from the germline V gene are SGHVS and FQNEAQ. Trimming cost V 7 bases and J 0 bases, with 15 bases left between them. The CDR3 has 15 residues.

The rearrangement links TRBV5-4 to TRBJ2-3, with 10 bases lining up with TRBD2. V shed 1 base and J 4 bases; nucleotides not matched to a gene: 3. The CDR3 has 15 residues. The germline gives CDR1 SGHNT, CDR2 YYREEE (reference sequence). The DNA of the CDR3 is TGTGCCAGCAGCTTGACTAGCGGGGTCTCAGATACGCAGTATTTT. The encoded protein is CASSLTSGVSDTQYF.

The CDR3 sequence: CASSATGTGGPEAFF. DNA for the CDR3: TGCGCCAGCAGCGCGACCGGGACAGGGGGCCCTGAAGCTTTCTTT. The rearrangement links TRBV5-1 to TRBJ1-1; 12 positions agree with TRBD1. Per germline, CDR1 SGHRS and CDR2 YFSETQ. The CDR3 runs to 15 residues. Losses at the gene ends were 4 bases for V and 6 bases for J; bases not matched to a gene: 7.

Only a few counts were recorded for this clone. V usage is TRBV5-3 and J usage is TRBJ2-3; D is ambiguous. TRBV5-3 is filed as an ORF, its function uncertain. V was shortened by 0 bases and J by 0 bases, with 11 bases between the two germline ends. CDR3 length equals 16 residues. For the CDR3, the DNA is TGTGCCAGAAGCTTGGTTCTCGCGGTTAGCACAGATACGCAGTATTTT. Translating gives CARSLVLAVSTDTQYF.